This TCR beta chain was sequenced in a study of blood T cell repertoires in COVID-19. Overall study context: The United States, Italy and Spain supplied acute and convalescent COVID-19 samples. The analysed material was cDNA or gDNA that came from T cells, B-cell-depleted T cells, or PBMCs.

Germline loops: CDR1 SGDLS, CDR2 YYNGEE. This CDR3 region has 15 residues. V lost 0 bases and J lost 4, with 11 bases in between. Only in-frame clones appear in the TCRdb table, and some are missing; sequencing was by immunoSEQ multiplex PCR. The table includes about 130,000 clones, almost 85% detected once. This chain connects TRBV9 to TRBJ2-1, with D possibly being TRBD2 (6 bases). Sequencing was done on a sample of peripheral blood. The clonotype originates from a man aged 55 to 70 with acute or convalescent COVID-19. The CDR3 nucleotides read TGTGCCAGCAGCGTAGGCGGGGAGTCGTACAATGAGCAGTTCTTC. As protein: CASSVGGESYNEQFF.